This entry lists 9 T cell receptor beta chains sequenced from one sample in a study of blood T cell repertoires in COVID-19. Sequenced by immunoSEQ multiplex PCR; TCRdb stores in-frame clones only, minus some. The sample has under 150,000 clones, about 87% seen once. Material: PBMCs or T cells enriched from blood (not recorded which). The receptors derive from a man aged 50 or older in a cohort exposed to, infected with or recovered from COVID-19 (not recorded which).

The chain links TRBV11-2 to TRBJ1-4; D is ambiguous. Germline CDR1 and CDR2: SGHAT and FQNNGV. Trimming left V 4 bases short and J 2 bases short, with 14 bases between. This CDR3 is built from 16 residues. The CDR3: CASSSLLRVTNEKLFF. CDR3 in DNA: TGTGCCAGCAGCTCCCTACTTCGAGTCACTAATGAAAAACTGTTTTTT.

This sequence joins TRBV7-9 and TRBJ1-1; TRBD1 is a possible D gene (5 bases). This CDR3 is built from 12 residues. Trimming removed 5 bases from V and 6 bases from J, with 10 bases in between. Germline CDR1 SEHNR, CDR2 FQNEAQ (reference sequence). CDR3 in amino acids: CASSPTAPEAFF. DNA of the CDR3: TGTGCCAGCAGCCCGACAGCCCCTGAAGCTTTCTTT.

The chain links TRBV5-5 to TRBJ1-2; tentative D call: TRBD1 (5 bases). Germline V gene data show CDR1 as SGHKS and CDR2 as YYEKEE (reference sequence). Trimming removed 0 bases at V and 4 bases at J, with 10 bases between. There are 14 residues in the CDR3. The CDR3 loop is CASSLGGLVYGYTF. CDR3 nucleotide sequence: TGTGCCAGCAGCTTGGGGGGACTGGTCTATGGCTACACCTTC.

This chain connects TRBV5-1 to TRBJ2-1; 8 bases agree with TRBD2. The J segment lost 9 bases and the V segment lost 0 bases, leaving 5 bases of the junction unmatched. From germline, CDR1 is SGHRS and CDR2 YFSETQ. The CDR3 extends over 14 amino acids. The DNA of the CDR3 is TGCGCCAGCAGCTTGGTGGGACTAGAGGTTGAGCAGTTCTTC. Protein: CASSLVGLEVEQFF.

The CDR3 spells CAWSQLDLYGYTF. CDR3 sequence (DNA): TGTGCCTGGAGCCAATTAGATTTGTATGGCTACACCTTC. The chain recombines TRBV30 with TRBJ1-2, with no clear D. Germline V lookup: CDR1 GTSNPN, CDR2 SVGIG (reference sequence). The CDR3 runs 13 residues. Trimming removed 3 bases from V and 5 bases from J, with 13 bases in between.

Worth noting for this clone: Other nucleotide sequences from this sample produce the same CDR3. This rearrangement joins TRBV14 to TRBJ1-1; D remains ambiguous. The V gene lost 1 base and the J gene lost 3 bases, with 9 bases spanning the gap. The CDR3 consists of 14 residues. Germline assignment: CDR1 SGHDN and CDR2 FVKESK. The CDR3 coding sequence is TGTGCCAGCAGCCAAGTTTCCGGGTACACTGAAGCTTTCTTT. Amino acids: CASSQVSGYTEAFF. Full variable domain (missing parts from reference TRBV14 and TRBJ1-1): EAGVTQFPSHSVIEKGQTVTLRCDPISGHDNLYWYRRVMGKEIKFLLHFVKESKQDESGMPNNRFLAERTGGTYSTLKVQPAELEDSGVYFCASSQVSGYTEAFFGQGTRLTVV.

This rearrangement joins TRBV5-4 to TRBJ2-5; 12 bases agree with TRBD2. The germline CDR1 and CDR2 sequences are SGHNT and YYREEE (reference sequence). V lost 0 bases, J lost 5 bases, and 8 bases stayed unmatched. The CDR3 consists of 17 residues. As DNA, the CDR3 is TGTGCCAGCAGCTTGGAAATGACTAGCGGGGGAGGGGAGACCCAGTACTTC. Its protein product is CASSLEMTSGGGETQYF.

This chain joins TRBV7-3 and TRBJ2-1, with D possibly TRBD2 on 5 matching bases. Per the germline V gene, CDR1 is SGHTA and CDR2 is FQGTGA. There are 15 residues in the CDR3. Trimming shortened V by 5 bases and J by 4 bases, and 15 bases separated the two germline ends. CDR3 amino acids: CASSPTSSTYNEQFF. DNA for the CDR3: TGTGCCAGCAGCCCCACTAGTTCCACTTACAATGAGCAGTTCTTC.

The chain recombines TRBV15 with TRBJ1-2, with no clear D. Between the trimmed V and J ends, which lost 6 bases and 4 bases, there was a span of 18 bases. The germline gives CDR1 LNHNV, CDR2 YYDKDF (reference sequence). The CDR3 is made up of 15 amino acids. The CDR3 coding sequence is TGTGCCACCAGTCCCCCAAGAGAGGGCTCCTATGGCTACACCTTC. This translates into CATSPPREGSYGYTF. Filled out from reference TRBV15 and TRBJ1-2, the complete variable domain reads DAMVIQNPRYQVTQFGKPVTLSCSQTLNHNVMYWYQQKSSQAPKLLFHYYDKDFNNEADTPDNFQSRRPNTSFCFLDIRSPGLGDTAMYLCATSPPREGSYGYTFGSGTRLTVV.